This T cell receptor beta chain appears in the sequencing data of a study of shared clonotypes between healthy human individuals (dated by TCRdb to 2020 to 2021). For context, the study as a whole: Three men and a couple of women, aged 18 to 49 years, made up the cohort. For each donor, CD4 naive and CD4 memory were each run on three plates, CD8 naive on two plates, and CD8 memory on one plate. Between about 0.85 and 9.5 billion PBMCs per donor were obtained by leukapheresis. Blood TCR repertoires of 5 or 6 healthy adults were deeply sequenced to estimate repertoire size and the extent of clonotype sharing between individuals. Different laboratories and diverse techniques were used to prepare libraries and sequence TCR repertoires, to increase sequencing depth and limit assay-specific biases. The paper's findings and limits, for the study overall: Pairwise subsampling indicated that sequencing depth was expected to affect the degree of clonotype sharing among donors. Rarefaction of sorted-subset datasets indicated incomplete sequencing despite the large sequencing depth. When a handful of donors were compared, the shared fraction of clonotypes was 5% to 6.5% for naive CD4, around 3.6% for naive CD8, more than 2% for memory CD4, and approximately 0.4% for memory CD8. Sampling was restricted to blood, and TCR repertoires in tissue are likely to differ from TCR repertoires in blood. The small number of donors limited the genetic and exposure-history diversity represented. Compared with non-shared clonotypes, clonotypes shared by all four sorted-subset donors had higher generation probabilities. Estimated clonotype richness was generally larger for naive than for memory subsets.

Using the deep immunoSEQ assay, multiplex PCR amplified TCR CDR3 regions from genomic DNA. Extracted genomic DNA from each cell subset was distributed evenly across all wells of several immunoSEQ 96-well plates, and each plate was treated as a replicate. For sorted subsets, each replicate PCR was loaded with around 200 ng genomic DNA, equivalent to some 27,000 T cell genomes. Purified libraries were quantified with a Qubit 3.0 fluorometer, sized on a Bioanalyzer 2100, and re-quantified with the KAPA Library Quantification kit. Each immunoSEQ 96-well plate was sequenced on its own single-read 150-cycle Illumina NextSeq 550 flow cell. On the study's bioinformatics: Because the immunoSEQ output held only junctional sequences and lacked quality scores, the filtering could not match the filtering applied to full-length reads. Sequences were annotated with PyIR, a Python wrapper for IgBLAST v1.9, and V/J genes and CDR3 were assigned using IMGT germline references. Reads were filtered out if the reads had weak V/J assignments (E-value above 1e-6), no CDR3, stop codons, out-of-frame junctions, or ambiguous translated residues. A V3J clonotype was defined by an identical inferred V gene, J gene, and CDR3 amino acid sequence. Percentage overlap between repertoires was calculated by dividing the number of shared unique clonotypes by the size of the smaller repertoire. RTK rarefaction, the Chao1 estimator, and Recon v2.1 estimates of unobserved clonotypes were used to assess repertoire richness. For all TCRbeta clonotypes obtained by the gDNA method from a few donors, generation probabilities were computed with OLGA. In TCRdb, the immuneACCESS table is reduced to in-frame sequences with V and J assigned. These tables do not hold every clone; where another copy was compared, an unresolved V gene accounts for under half, and the others remain unexplained. The D gene and trimming were derived from the DNA, and the V and J assignments and clone size from that table. The sample includes some 1,600,000 clones, with 98% observed a single time. The biggest ten clones account for about 0.42% of the sample.

The CDR1 and CDR2 encoded by the germline V gene are MNHEY and SVGAGI. V lost 6 bases and J lost 1 base; the stretch between them is 13 bases long. Including cysteine and phenylalanine, the CDR3 has 15 amino acids. The kept DNA is CDR3 alone, 45 bases in frame from the first base. Comment on this clone: It has no known antigen specificity. No base quality information exists; no much larger clone differs at one position.

The donors were healthy, HIV-negative adults who had no recently reported acute infections or vaccinations. Every donor was a Caucasian adult living in Nashville, Tennessee, USA. CD4+ T cells were enriched by magnetic negative selection; naive cells were then positively selected on CD45RA, and the negative fraction formed the memory subset. After blood collection by leukapheresis, PBMCs were isolated using Ficoll-Histopaque density gradient centrifugation and then cryopreserved in the vapor phase of liquid nitrogen. Analytical flow cytometry was used to check the purity and quantity of each magnetically sorted T cell population. Genomic DNA was isolated from each sorted fraction and quantified by UV absorbance on a Nanodrop 2000c.

Sequencing was carried out using naive CD4+ T cells sorted from blood. According to the study, the label for this sample's cell subset or site signals: CD45RA+ positively selected. The V and J genes are TRBV6-5 and TRBJ1-3, with no confidently assigned D gene. The receptor's source is a man aged 25-40 years in good health. The CDR3 region has the sequence CASSRGVPSGNTIYF. The sequence in DNA is TGTGCCAGCAGCCGCGGCGTTCCATCTGGAAACACCATATATTTT.